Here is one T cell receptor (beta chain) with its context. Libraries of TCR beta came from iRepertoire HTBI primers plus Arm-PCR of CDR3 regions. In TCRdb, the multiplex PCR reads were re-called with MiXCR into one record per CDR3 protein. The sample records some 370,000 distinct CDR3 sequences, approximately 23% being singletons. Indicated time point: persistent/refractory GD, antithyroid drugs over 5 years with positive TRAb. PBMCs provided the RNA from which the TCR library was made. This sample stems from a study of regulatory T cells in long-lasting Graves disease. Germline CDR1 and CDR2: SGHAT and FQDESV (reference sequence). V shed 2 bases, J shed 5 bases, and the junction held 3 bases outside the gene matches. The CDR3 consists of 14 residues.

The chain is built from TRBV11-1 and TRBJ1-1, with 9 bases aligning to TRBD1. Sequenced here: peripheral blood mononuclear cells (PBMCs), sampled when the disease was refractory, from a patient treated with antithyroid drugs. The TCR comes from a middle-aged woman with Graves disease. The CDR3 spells CASSLMTGGTEAFF. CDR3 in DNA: TGTGCCAGCAGCTTAATGACAGGGGGGACTGAAGCTTTCTTT.